This T cell receptor (beta chain) comes out of a study of vaccination and CD4 T cells after COVID-19. Overall study results and limits: Going from about 20 to 38, median SARS-CoV-2-reactive clonotypes did not rise significantly.

The treatment is: approximately 10-day PBMC culture with coronavirus spike peptide pools or control peptides (ViraFEST assay). With regard to this clonotype: Its matching antigen is unknown.

The Oncomine TCR Beta short-read assay sequenced DNA from cultured CD4+ T cells. TCRdb redid the calling of the PCR reads with MiXCR, one entry per CDR3 protein. The table lists around 13,000 distinct CDR3 sequences, around 47% of them singletons. Germline values: CDR1 WSHSY, CDR2 SAAADI. The CDR3 is 14 residues long. Trimming took off 6 bases at V and 1 base at J, with 10 bases between the two ends. This TCR was recovered from a human donor who had recovered from COVID-19. The source material was CD4+ T cells from blood, cultured in vitro. The chain recombines TRBV10-2 with TRBJ1-5, with unresolved D. CDR3 sequence: CASSPSDSNQPQHF. CDR3 sequence (DNA): TGCGCCAGCAGCCCCTCGGACAGCAATCAGCCCCAGCATTTT.